Included here is one T cell receptor beta chain sequence, with context. It has no known antigen specificity. No base quality values were provided; no much bigger clone lies one nucleotide off. The data stem from a study of metastatic and nonmetastatic thyroid tumors (dated by TCRdb to 2018 to 2021). Notes on the research overall: Repertoires were compared across peripheral blood and tumor or nodule tissue samples from malignant and benign thyroid patients.

No patient had received any treatment before thyroid surgery. Using T-cell receptor beta sequencing, the study looked back at clinical samples from patients collected from the early 2010s to the late 2010s. Overall results and qualifications from the work: In both blood and tumor samples, TCR beta diversity was reported to be significantly higher in malignant tumors than in benign nodules.

The method was PCR. These reads were obtained on an Illumina HiSeq 4000. High-throughput sequencing was used to profile the TCR beta-chain CDR3 region of every patient. Per the original workflow: The researchers built a classifier to tell apart papillary thyroid cancer patients with distant metastasis, based on CDR3 differences among clinicopathological groups. Repertoire diversity was assessed with the Shannon index, and tumor-blood repertoire similarity with the Morisita-Horn index. Starting from the raw public reads, TCRdb applied fastp trimming at Q25, assembled clones with MiXCR and retained in-frame beta chains. The V and J calls come from TCRdb's annotation, not from the publication. This sample holds over 25,000 clones; roughly 7.1% were observed only once. Jointly, the top ten make up 40% to 50% of the sample. The germline V and J ends show losses of 5 bases and 7 bases respectively, and no gene match explains 14 bases of the junction. From a lookup of the germline V gene, CDR1 and CDR2 are SGHTA and FQGNSA. Counted from cysteine to phenylalanine, this CDR3 has 16 amino acids. Only the CDR3 DNA is retained, 48 bases long and in frame from the first base.

The sequence is built from TRBV7-2 and TRBJ2-4, with 7 bases matching TRBD2. The source material was blood. This receptor was taken from a female donor with papillary thyroid cancer or a benign thyroid nodule (not recorded which). Some clones in this sample may be carry-over from other donors' samples. At the DNA level, the sequence is TGTGCCAGCAGCCTAATTGGGGTGTCCGGGGGGAACATTCAGTACTTC. The resulting protein is CASSLIGVSGGNIQYF.